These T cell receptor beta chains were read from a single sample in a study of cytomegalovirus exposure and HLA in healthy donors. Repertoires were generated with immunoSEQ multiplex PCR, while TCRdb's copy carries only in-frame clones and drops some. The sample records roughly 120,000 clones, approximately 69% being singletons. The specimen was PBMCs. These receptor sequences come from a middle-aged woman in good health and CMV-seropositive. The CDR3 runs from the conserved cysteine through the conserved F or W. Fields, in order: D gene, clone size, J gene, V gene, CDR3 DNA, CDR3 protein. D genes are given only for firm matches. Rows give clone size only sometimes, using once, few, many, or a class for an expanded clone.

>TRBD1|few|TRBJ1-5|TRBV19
TGTGCCAGTACTGCCCGGACAGGGGGGTTCAATCAGCCCCAGCATTTT
CASTARTGGFNQPQHF
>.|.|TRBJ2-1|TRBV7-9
TGTGCCAGCAGCTTAGGGGACATCCATGGGCGCAATGAGCAGTTCTTC
CASSLGDIHGRNEQFF
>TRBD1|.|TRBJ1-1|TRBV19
TGTGCCAGTTTAGACAGGGTGGTCACTGAAGCTTTCTTT
CASLDRVVTEAFF
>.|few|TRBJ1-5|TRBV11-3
TGTGCCAGCAGCTTATATAGCAATCAGCCCCAGCATTTT
CASSLYSNQPQHF
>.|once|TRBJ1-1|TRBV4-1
TGCGCCAGCAGCCATTCCACAGGTTCGTCTACTGAAGCTTTCTTT
CASSHSTGSSTEAFF
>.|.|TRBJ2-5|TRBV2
TGTGCCAGCACGAGACAAGAGACCCAGTACTTC
CASTRQETQYF
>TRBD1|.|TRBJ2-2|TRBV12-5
TGTGCTAGTGGTTTGGGGGGGACAGTCGCGAACACCGGGGAGCTGTTTTTT
CASGLGGTVANTGELFF
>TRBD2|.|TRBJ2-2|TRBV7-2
TGTGCCAGCAGCTTAGCGACTAGCTGGAACACCGGGGAGCTGTTTTTT
CASSLATSWNTGELFF
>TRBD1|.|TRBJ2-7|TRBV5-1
TGCGCCAGCAGCGACAGGGGACTCTACGAGCAGTACTTC
CASSDRGLYEQYF
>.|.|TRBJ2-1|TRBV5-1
TGCGCCAGCAGCTTGGGTGAGCGGAATGAGCAGTTCTTC
CASSLGERNEQFF
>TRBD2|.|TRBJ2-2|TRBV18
TGTGCCAGCTCTCTAGCGGGAACCGGGGAGCTGTTTTTT
CASSLAGTGELFF
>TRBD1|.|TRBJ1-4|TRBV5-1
TGCGCCAGCAGACAGGGGGCAACTAATGAAAAACTGTTTTTT
CASRQGATNEKLFF
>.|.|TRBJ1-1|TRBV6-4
TGTGCCAGCAGTGCCGGCAGGGCCACTGAAGCTTTCTTT
CASSAGRATEAFF
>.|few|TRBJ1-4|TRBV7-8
TGTGCCAGCAGCTTGACAACAACTAATGAAAAACTGTTTTTT
CASSLTTTNEKLFF
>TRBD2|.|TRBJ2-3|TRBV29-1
TGCAGCGTTCTGGGGGTCCCTAGCGGGAGTCCAGATACGCAGTATTTT
CSVLGVPSGSPDTQYF
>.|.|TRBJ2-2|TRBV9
TGTGCCAGCAAGGAGGCCAGCTACACCGGGGAGCTGTTTTTT
CASKEASYTGELFF
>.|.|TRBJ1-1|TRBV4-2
TGTGCCAGCAGCCAGCCTCCAGCGCCGAACACTGAAGCTTTCTTT
CASSQPPAPNTEAFF
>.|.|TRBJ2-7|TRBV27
TGTGCCAGCAGTAAGGGGGCCTACGAGCAGTACTTC
CASSKGAYEQYF
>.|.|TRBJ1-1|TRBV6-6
TGTGCCAGCAGTTACCCCTCGCAGGGCGGCACTGAAGCTTTCTTT
CASSYPSQGGTEAFF
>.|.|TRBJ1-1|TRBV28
TGTGCCAGCAGTTTTCGCACTGAAGCTTTCTTT
CASSFRTEAFF
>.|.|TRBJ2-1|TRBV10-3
TGTGCCATCAGATCCGGACAGAGCTCCTACAATGAGCAGTTCTTC
CAIRSGQSSYNEQFF
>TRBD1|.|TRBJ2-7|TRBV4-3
TGCGCCAGCAGCCAATCCTCTCAGGGGGCACGGGAGCAGTACTTC
CASSQSSQGAREQYF
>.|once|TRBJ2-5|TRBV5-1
TGCGCCAGCAGCTTGGGACACAGCCAAGAGACCCAGTACTTC
CASSLGHSQETQYF